This T cell receptor (beta chain) was captured in a study of molecular identifiers for immune sequencing clone quantification. This clonotype was found a few times. CDR3 length equals 15 residues. TCRdb re-called the PCR reads with MiXCR, one entry per CDR3 protein. The sample lists more than 70,000 distinct CDR3 sequences; around a fifth were seen once. V and J are TRBV1 and TRBJ2-7; the table's D call of TRBD2 was not tested on the DNA. TRBV1 is recorded as a pseudogene. The receptor was isolated from a human donor in good health. Some libraries in this study had Jurkat cell RNA spiked in. The sample comprised naive CD8+ T cells from blood, with Jurkat cell RNA spiked in. As to subset: FACS-sorted CD8+CD4-CCR7+CD45RA+ naive T cells. The CDR3 region has the DNA TGCACCAGCCCCCGGCACTTAGCGCTATCCTACGAGCAGTACTTC. This translates into CTSPRHLALSYEQYF.